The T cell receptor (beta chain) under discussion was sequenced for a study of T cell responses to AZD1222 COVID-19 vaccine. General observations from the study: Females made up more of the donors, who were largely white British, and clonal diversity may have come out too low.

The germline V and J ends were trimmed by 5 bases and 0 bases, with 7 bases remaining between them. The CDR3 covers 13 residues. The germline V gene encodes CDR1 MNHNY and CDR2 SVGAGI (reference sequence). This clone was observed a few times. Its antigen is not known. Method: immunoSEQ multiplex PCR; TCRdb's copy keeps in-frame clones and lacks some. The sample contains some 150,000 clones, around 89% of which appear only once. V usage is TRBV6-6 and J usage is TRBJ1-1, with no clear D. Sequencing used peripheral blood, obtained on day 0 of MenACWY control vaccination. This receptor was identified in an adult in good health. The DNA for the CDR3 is TGTGCCAGCAGTAACAGCATGAACACTGAAGCTTTCTTT. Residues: CASSNSMNTEAFF.